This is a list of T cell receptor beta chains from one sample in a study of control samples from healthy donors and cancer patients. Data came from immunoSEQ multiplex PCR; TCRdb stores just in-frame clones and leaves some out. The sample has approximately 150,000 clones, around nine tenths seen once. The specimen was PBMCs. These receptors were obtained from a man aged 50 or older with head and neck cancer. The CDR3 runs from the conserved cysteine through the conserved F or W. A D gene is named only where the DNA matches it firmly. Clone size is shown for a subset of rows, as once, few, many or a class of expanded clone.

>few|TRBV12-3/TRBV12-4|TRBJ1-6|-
TGTGCCAGCAGTTTAGGGGGTTCACCCCTCCACTTT
CASSLGGSPLHF
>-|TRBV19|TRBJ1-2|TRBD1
TGTGCCAGCCGGGACAGGGTGTCGAACTATGGCTACACCTTC
CASRDRVSNYGYTF
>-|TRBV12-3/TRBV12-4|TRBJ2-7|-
TGTGCCAGCAGTCCGGGGACGGTCGAGCAGTACTTC
CASSPGTVEQYF
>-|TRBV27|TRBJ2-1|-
TGTGCCAGCAGTTTAGGTCTAGCTCCTTACAATGAGCAGTTCTTC
CASSLGLAPYNEQFF
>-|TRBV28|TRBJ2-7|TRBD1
TGTGCCAGCAGTTCGGGACAGGGCTCCGAGCAGTACTTC
CASSSGQGSEQYF
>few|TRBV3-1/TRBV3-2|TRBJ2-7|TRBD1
TGTGCCAGCAGCCTCGGGGACAGGGGAATCTACGAGCAGTACTTC
CASSLGDRGIYEQYF
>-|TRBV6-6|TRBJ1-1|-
TGTGCCAGCAGTTACTGGGAGAACACTGAAGCTTTCTTT
CASSYWENTEAFF
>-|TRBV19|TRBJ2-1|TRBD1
TGTGCCAGTAGTGCTGAGGGTAGGACAGGGGGTAGGAATGAGCAGTTCTTC
CASSAEGRTGGRNEQFF
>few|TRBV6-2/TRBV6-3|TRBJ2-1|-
TGTGCCAGCAGCTATGGGGGATCCTACAATGAGCAGTTCTTC
CASSYGGSYNEQFF
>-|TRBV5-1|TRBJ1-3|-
TGCGCCAGCAGTCCGGGACACATCTCTGGAAACACCATATATTTT
CASSPGHISGNTIYF
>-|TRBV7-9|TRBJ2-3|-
TGTGCCAGCAGCTCATACCGGGATACGCAGTATTTT
CASSSYRDTQYF
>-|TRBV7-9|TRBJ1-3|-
TGTGCCAGCAGCTTCAGCAACACCATATATTTT
CASSFSNTIYF
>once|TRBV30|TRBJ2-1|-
TGTGCCTGGAATCCCCCCCCGGCCGTCGGGCAGTTCTTC
CAWNPPPAVGQFF
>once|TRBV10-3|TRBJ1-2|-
TGTGCCATCAGTGAGACGGTCTATGGCTACACCTTC
CAISETVYGYTF
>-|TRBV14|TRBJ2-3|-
TGTGCCAGCAGCCAAGATGGGGGCGCGGGCACAGATACGCAGTATTTT
CASSQDGGAGTDTQYF
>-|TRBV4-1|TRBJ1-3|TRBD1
TGCGCCAGCAGCCCCGAGGGCAGGGGGTTATCTGGAAACACCATATATTTT
CASSPEGRGLSGNTIYF
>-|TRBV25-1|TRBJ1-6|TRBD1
TGTGCCAGCAGTGAATCCTCGACAGGGTGGGCTTCACCCCTCCACTTT
CASSESSTGWASPLHF
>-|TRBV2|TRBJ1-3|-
TGTGCCAGTAATCTCCACGACACCATATATTTT
CASNLHDTIYF
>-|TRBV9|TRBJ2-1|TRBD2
TGTGCCAGCAGCAATAGCGGGAGGTTCTATGAGCAGTTCTTC
CASSNSGRFYEQFF
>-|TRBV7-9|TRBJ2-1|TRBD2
TGTGCCAGCAGCTTGCCCCTAGCGGGGGGGCCCTACAATGAGCAGTTCTTC
CASSLPLAGGPYNEQFF
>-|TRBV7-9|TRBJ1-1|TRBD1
TGTGCCAGCAGCACTCGGAGGACAGGGGGTGACACTGAAGCTTTCTTT
CASSTRRTGGDTEAFF
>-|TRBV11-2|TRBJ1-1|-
TGTGCCAGCAGCTTGGGGACACAGAACACTGAAGCTTTCTTT
CASSLGTQNTEAFF
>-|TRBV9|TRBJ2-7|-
TGTGCCAGCAGCCCGACCGGGGCCGCCTACGAGCAGTACTTC
CASSPTGAAYEQYF
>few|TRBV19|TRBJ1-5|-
TGTGCCAGTAGTAGCGGTGGGGGTGGCTATCAGCCCCAGCATTTT
CASSSGGGGYQPQHF
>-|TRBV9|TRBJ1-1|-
TGTGCCAGCAGCGTACTCGGTAACATGAACACTGAAGCTTTCTTT
CASSVLGNMNTEAFF
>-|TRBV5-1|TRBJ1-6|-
TGCGCCAGCAGCTTGGTGGTCGATTCACCCCTCCACTTT
CASSLVVDSPLHF
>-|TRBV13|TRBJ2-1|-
TGTGCCAGCAGCAGAAGCTCCTACAATGAGCAGTTCTTC
CASSRSSYNEQFF
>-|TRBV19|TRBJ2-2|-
TGTGCCAGTAGTATTGACCGAGACACCGGGGAGCTGTTTTTT
CASSIDRDTGELFF
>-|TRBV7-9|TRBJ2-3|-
TGTGCCAGCAGCTTAGGGCCAGATACGCAGTATTTT
CASSLGPDTQYF
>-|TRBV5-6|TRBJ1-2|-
TGTGCCAGCAGCTTTCTGGGACTTTCCGCTGGGGGCTACACCTTC
CASSFLGLSAGGYTF
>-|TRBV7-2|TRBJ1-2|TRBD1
TGTGCCAGCAGCTTAGCACAGGGGGCGCAAGGCTACACCTTC
CASSLAQGAQGYTF
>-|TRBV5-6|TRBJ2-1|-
TGTGCCAGCAGCTTGGCGGGAGTGATCAATGAGCAGTTCTTC
CASSLAGVINEQFF
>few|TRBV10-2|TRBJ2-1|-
TGCGCCAGCAGATCAGGGCTTAATGAGCAGTTCTTC
CASRSGLNEQFF
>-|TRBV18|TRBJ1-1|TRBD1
TGTGCCAGCTCAGGGGACAGGGCCACTGAAGCTTTCTTT
CASSGDRATEAFF
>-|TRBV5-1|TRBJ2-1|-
TGCGCCAGCAGCCCGGACGGCAGCTCCTACAATGAGCAGTTCTTC
CASSPDGSSYNEQFF
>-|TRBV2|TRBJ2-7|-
TGTGCCAGCCTCGACGGGGGAGTCTCCTACGAGCAGTACTTC
CASLDGGVSYEQYF
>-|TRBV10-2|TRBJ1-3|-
TGCGCCAGCAGTGAGAGTCGTGGAAACACCATATATTTT
CASSESRGNTIYF
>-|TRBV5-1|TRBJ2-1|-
TGCGCCAGCACGGACAGAAACCCTCGGAATGAGCAGTTCTTC
CASTDRNPRNEQFF
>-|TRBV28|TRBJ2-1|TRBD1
TGTGCCAGCAGTTTGCCTCCCGGGACAGGGGGCTACAATGAGCAGTTCTTC
CASSLPPGTGGYNEQFF
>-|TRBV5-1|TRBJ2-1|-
TGCGCCAGCAGCTTGGGCCCAGTGGGCAATGAGCAGTTCTTC
CASSLGPVGNEQFF